Shown below are 17 T cell receptor beta chains from a single sample sequenced in a study of shared clonotypes between healthy human individuals. Using immunoSEQ multiplex PCR, the repertoire was profiled, and TCRdb retains in-frame clones only, with some absent. The table shows about 2 million clones, with 85% to 95% occurring only once. Sequenced sample: naive CD4+ T cells sorted from blood. Subset noted: CD45RA+ positively selected. The source of these receptors is a man between 18 and 35 years old in good health.

The chain has TRBV6-1 and TRBJ1-1, with D perhaps matching TRBD1 (6 bases). The CDR3 covers 14 residues. Deletions cut 4 bases from V and 2 bases from J, with 11 bases between. Germline CDR1 MNHNS, CDR2 SASEGT. CDR3: CASSGLGGNTEAFF. CDR3 nucleotides: TGTGCCAGCAGTGGCCTGGGGGGCAACACTGAAGCTTTCTTT.

This chain links TRBV19 with TRBJ1-5, with 10 bases matching TRBD1. Trimming took 5 bases from V and 7 from J; bases not matched to a gene: 11. Germline-derived CDR1 and CDR2 are LNHDA and SQIVND (reference sequence). The CDR3 spans 16 residues. CDR3 nucleotide sequence: TGTGCCAGTAGTGTAACCGGGACAGGGGTTAGCCAGCCCCAGCATTTT. Translating gives CASSVTGTGVSQPQHF.

The chain couples TRBV19 to TRBJ2-3, with 14 bases identical to TRBD2. The V and J ends lost 9 bases and 0 bases, in that order; junction bases with no gene match: 2. Germline V gene lookup returns CDR1 LNHDA and CDR2 SQIVND (reference sequence). This CDR3 region has 15 residues. The CDR3 here is CARGLAGVSTDTQYF. The CDR3 region has the DNA TGTGCCAGGGGACTAGCGGGGGTAAGCACAGATACGCAGTATTTT.

The chain carries TRBV7-9 and TRBJ2-5, with 10 bases matching TRBD2. The CDR3 length is 15 residues. V shed 4 bases and J 7 bases; nucleotides not matched to a gene: 9. Looked up from germline, CDR1 is SEHNR and CDR2 is FQNEAQ (reference sequence). CDR3 residues: CASSWTSGSSVTQYF. The CDR3 nucleotides are TGTGCCAGCAGCTGGACTAGCGGATCTAGTGTGACCCAGTACTTC.

The rearrangement joins TRBV28 to TRBJ1-1, with D possibly TRBD1 on 5 matching bases. This CDR3 has 15 residues. Per the germline V gene, CDR1 is MDHEN and CDR2 is SYDVKM. The V end was cut by 6 bases, the J end by 5 bases, with 19 bases between. CDR3 in DNA: TGTGCCAGCAGCCCCGGGACCCTCGGAAGGACTGAAGCTTTCTTT. This codes for CASSPGTLGRTEAFF.

The chain carries TRBV19 and TRBJ1-1; 8 bases align to TRBD1. Looked up from germline, CDR1 is LNHDA and CDR2 is SQIVND (reference sequence). V gave up 4 bases and J gave up 1 base; unmatched junction bases: 5. The CDR3 is 15 residues long. CDR3 region: CASSTIGTGNTEAFF. The CDR3 nucleotides read TGTGCCAGTAGTACCATCGGGACAGGGAACACTGAAGCTTTCTTT.

CDR3 bases: TGTGCCAGCAGCTATCGACAGGGGAAGGGAAATCAGCCCCAGCATTTT. Protein product: CASSYRQGKGNQPQHF. The chain is built from TRBV5-6 and TRBJ1-5; 8 bases agree with TRBD1. The V gene's germline CDR1 is SGHDT and CDR2 YYEEEE. Trimming took 3 bases from V and 4 from J; bases not matched to a gene: 9. The CDR3 loop spans 16 amino acids.

V and J are TRBV5-6 and TRBJ2-3; D perhaps matches TRBD2 (5 bases). Trimming pared 4 bases from V and 6 bases from J, leaving 12 bases between. The V gene's germline CDR1 is SGHDT and CDR2 YYEEEE. The CDR3 is 13 residues long. In nucleotides, the CDR3 is TGTGCCAGCAGCCAGGCCGGGGTGGATACGCAGTATTTT. Translated, it gives CASSQAGVDTQYF.

The V gene is TRBV5-6, the J gene TRBJ1-1; D call uncertain. The CDR3 is made up of 13 amino acids. Germline V CDR1 and CDR2: SGHDT, YYEEEE. With 4 bases removed from V and 0 bases from J, the gap between germline ends came to 7 bases. The CDR3 DNA is TGTGCCAGCAGCCCTGGGGTGAACACTGAAGCTTTCTTT. This sequence encodes CASSPGVNTEAFF.

Worth noting for this clone: Distinct nucleotide sequences in the sample also encode this CDR3. The V call is TRBV7-9, the J call TRBJ2-7; D remains unclear. Germline CDR1 reads SEHNR; CDR2 reads FQNEAQ (reference sequence). The germline V and J ends were trimmed by 0 bases and 4 bases, with 4 bases remaining between them. The CDR3 length is 12 residues. This chain's CDR3 is CASSLATYEQYF. The DNA of the CDR3 is TGTGCCAGCAGCTTAGCAACGTACGAGCAGTACTTC.

This clone was observed once. The J gene is TRBJ2-6, the V gene TRBV29-1, with 9 bases lining up with TRBD1. Germline V lookup: CDR1 SQVTM, CDR2 ANQGSEA. The V gene end was trimmed by 5 bases and the J gene end by 4 bases; junction bases not matched to a gene: 9. The CDR3 covers 16 residues. CDR3 amino acids: CSVSGTGPGGANVLTF. CDR3 nucleotides: TGCAGCGTTTCCGGGACAGGGCCGGGAGGGGCCAACGTCCTGACTTTC.

In DNA form, the CDR3 reads TGTGCCTGGGTCTCCTCTGCCGCGTACACCTTC. It encodes CAWVSSAAYTF. The chain recombines TRBV30 with TRBJ1-2; D is uncertain. This CDR3 is 11 amino acids long. Germline assignment: CDR1 GTSNPN and CDR2 SVGIG (reference sequence). V lost 5 bases, J lost 11 bases, and 15 bases lay in between. The full variable domain, in which reference TRBV30 and TRBJ1-2 provide the parts outside the CDR3, is SQTIHQWPATLVQPVGSPLSLECTVEGTSNPNLYWYRQAAGRGLQLLFYSVGIGQISSEVPQNLSASRPQDRQFILSSKKLLLSDSGFYLCAWVSSAAYTFGSGTRLTVV.

The rearrangement uses TRBV2 and TRBJ2-5; 7 positions match TRBD1. Trimming took 6 bases from V and 5 from J; bases not matched to a gene: 9. Germline V gives CDR1 SNHLY, CDR2 FYNNEI. This CDR3 comprises 14 residues. The CDR3 reads CASSATGPSETQYF. The CDR3 bases are TGTGCCAGCAGCGCGACAGGGCCCTCTGAGACCCAGTACTTC. The whole variable domain, remainder taken from reference TRBV2 and TRBJ2-5, is EPEVTQTPSHQVTQMGQEVILRCVPISNHLYFYWYRQILGQKVEFLVSFYNNEISEKSEIFDDQFSVERPDGSNFTLKIRSTKLEDSAMYFCASSATGPSETQYFGPGTRLLVL.

This clone occurred many times. Distinct nucleotide sequences in the sample also encode this CDR3. This chain links TRBV18 with TRBJ2-2; D is undetermined. This CDR3 is built from 14 residues. The V end was cut by 1 base, the J end by 3 bases, with 6 bases between. Germline V gene data show CDR1 as KGHSH and CDR2 as LQKENI. CDR3 in amino acids: CASSPRQDTGELFF. CDR3 DNA sequence: TGTGCCAGCTCACCACGACAAGACACCGGGGAGCTGTTTTTT.

The CDR3, as DNA: TGCAGTGCTAGTTCAGGGTATGGCTACACCTTC. Translated: CSASSGYGYTF. This chain uses TRBV20-1 with TRBJ1-2, with D possibly being TRBD1 (5 bases). This CDR3 comprises 11 residues. V was clipped by 3 bases and J by 5 bases, with 7 bases between them. The germline CDR1 and CDR2 sequences are DFQATT and SNEGSKA (reference sequence).

The chain employs TRBV5-1 and TRBJ2-1; 7 bases are a match to TRBD1. Trimming removed 4 bases from V and 8 bases from J; junction bases left unmatched: 15. The CDR3 is made up of 16 amino acids. Germline V gives CDR1 SGHRS, CDR2 YFSETQ. CDR3 bases: TGCGCCAGCAGCCGGGACAGACTTACTCGGGGCGATGAGCAGTTCTTC. Translating gives CASSRDRLTRGDEQFF.

The rearrangement links TRBV30 to TRBJ1-6; D gene ambiguous. V was clipped by 0 bases and J by 5 bases, with 8 bases between them. Germline CDR1 and CDR2: GTSNPN and SVGIG (reference sequence). The CDR3 is 14 residues long. The CDR3 loop reads CAWSVRINNSPLHF. The CDR3 DNA reads TGTGCCTGGAGTGTACGTATAAATAATTCACCCCTCCACTTT.